What follows is one T cell receptor beta chain and its context. Antigen: not known. Noted time point: late sampling 161 to 241 days after vaccination in a few convalescent patients. Treatment meaning: approximately 9-day PBMC culture with coronavirus spike peptide pools or control peptides (ViraFEST assay). ViraFEST used peptide pools to expand antigen-specific T cells and subsequently sequenced their TCRs. The assay that was used to sequence DNA from cultured CD4+ T cells was the Oncomine TCR Beta short-read assay. TCRdb re-called the PCR reads with MiXCR, one entry per CDR3 protein. Counted here are approximately 24,000 distinct CDR3 sequences, 35% to 55% occurring once; the ten biggest clones make up 4.1%. This specimen comes from a study of vaccination and CD4 T cells after COVID-19. Whole-study context: Overlapping SARS-CoV-2, HCoV-NL63, HCoV-OC43 and HCoV-229E spike peptides were used to stimulate cells. Study findings and constraints: Spike mono-reactivity was shown by 304 of 307 vaccine-specific clones in convalescent patients.

The sample was CD4+ T cells from blood, cultured in vitro, taken about 7 months after SARS-CoV-2 vaccination. The receptor was isolated from a human donor who had recovered from COVID-19.

The CDR3 region is CASSRDQPQHF. Written as DNA, the CDR3 is TGTGCCAGCAGCAGGGATCAGCCCCAGCATTTT. The gene calls are TRBV6-1 and TRBJ1-5; a weak D match, TRBD1 (5 bases). Germline V gene lookup returns CDR1 MNHNS and CDR2 SASEGT. The CDR3 is 11 amino acids. The germline V and J ends were trimmed by 6 bases and 5 bases, with 5 bases remaining between them.